This is a list of T cell receptor beta chains from one sample in a study of blood T cells in healthy people across ages. TCRdb analysed the 5' RACE reads with MiXCR anew, one entry per CDR3 protein. Of around 1,800,000 distinct CDR3 sequences listed, roughly two fifths are singletons. The specimen was blood. The receptor source for this set is a human donor in good health. CDR3s leave out the opening cysteine and the closing phenylalanine or tryptophan. The order of the fields is V gene, CDR3 length, CDR3 protein.

TRBV20-1 10 SARGAAREAF
TRBV10-3 14 AISEPGQGGDNEQF
TRBV29-1 10 SVVGSPGELF
TRBV6-4 14 ASSDTEGGQNTEAF
TRBV10-3 9 ATARGYEQY
TRBV20-1 9 SALTGNGYT
TRBV6-2/TRBV6-3 12 ASSSVPRNTEAF
TRBV29-1 10 SVLTGDYEQY
TRBV28 14 ASSSPPSTSSETQY
TRBV5-8 14 VSSPGRQGVTDTQY
TRBV5-5 13 ASSSGDSNTGELF
TRBV5-5 11 ASSLGQWYEQY
TRBV12-3/TRBV12-4 10 ASSRGPREQF
TRBV5-1 14 ASTREPGQGLSEQY
TRBV5-1 14 ASSPWSGRFTGELF
TRBV4-1 13 ASSQGVWGKAIQY
TRBV12-3/TRBV12-4 12 ASTPGTGTGELF
TRBV7-3 13 ASSPGTGAEDGYT
TRBV20-1 12 SARDSNLRETQY
TRBV24-1 13 ATSDPTTGNTEAF
TRBV11-2 12 ASSFGGPSYGYT
TRBV7-3 13 ASSSSGTGPGEQF
TRBV28 14 ASRYREEGSTDTQY
TRBV20-1 11 SARQGGPYEQY
TRBV19 11 ASKRGRVGEQY
TRBV20-1 13 SASIVRGGRETQY
TRBV20-1 13 SARDFRASGNTIY
TRBV4-3 13 ASSQQAGPLNGYT
TRBV4-1 18 ASSQVQDGTGPSGANVLT